The present entry profiles one T cell receptor (beta chain) with its context. TCR alpha and TCR beta cDNA libraries with sample barcodes and UMIs came from 5'RACE using constant-segment primers. TCRdb reprocessed the 5' RACE reads via MiXCR and lists one record per CDR3 protein. The sample includes hundreds of thousands of distinct CDR3 sequences, approximately 20% of them seen just once. The data are from a study of T-cell memory formation after mild COVID-19. For the study at large: Clustering of TCRs was largely donor specific.

Input material: PBMCs or a T cell subset sorted from them (not recorded which). The TCR sequence derives from an adult woman who had mild COVID-19 (a few samples of this study predate the infection). Cell type and time point are not known.

CDR3: CATSRLQGELFF. CDR3 DNA sequence: TGTGCCACCAGCAGGTTACAGGGGGAACTGTTTTTT. V and J are TRBV15 and TRBJ1-4; 8 bases are a match to TRBD1. Germline CDR1 is LNHNV and CDR2 is YYDKDF (reference sequence). V gave up 3 bases and J gave up 12 bases; unmatched junction bases: 3. The CDR3 is 12 amino acids. Combining the CDR3 with reference TRBV15 and TRBJ1-4 gives the whole variable domain DAMVIQNPRYQVTQFGKPVTLSCSQTLNHNVMYWYQQKSSQAPKLLFHYYDKDFNNEADTPDNFQSRRPNTSFCFLDIRSPGLGDTAMYLCATSRLQGELFFGSGTQLSVL.